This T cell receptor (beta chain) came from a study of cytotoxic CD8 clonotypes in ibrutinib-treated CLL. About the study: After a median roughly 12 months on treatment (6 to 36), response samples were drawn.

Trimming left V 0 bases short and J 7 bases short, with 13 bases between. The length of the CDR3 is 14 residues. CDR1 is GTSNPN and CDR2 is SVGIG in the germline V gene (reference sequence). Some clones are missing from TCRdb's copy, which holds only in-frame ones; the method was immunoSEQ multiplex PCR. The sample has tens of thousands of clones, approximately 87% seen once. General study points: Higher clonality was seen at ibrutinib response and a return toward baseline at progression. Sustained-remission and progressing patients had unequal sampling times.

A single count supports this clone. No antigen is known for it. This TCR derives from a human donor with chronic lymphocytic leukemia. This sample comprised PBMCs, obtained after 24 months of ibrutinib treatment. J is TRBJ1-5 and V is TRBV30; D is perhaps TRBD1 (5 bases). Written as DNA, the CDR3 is TGTGCCTGGAGTGTACAGTCAGGGAAGCAGCCCCAGCATTTT. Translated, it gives CAWSVQSGKQPQHF. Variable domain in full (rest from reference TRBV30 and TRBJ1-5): SQTIHQWPATLVQPVGSPLSLECTVEGTSNPNLYWYRQAAGRGLQLLFYSVGIGQISSEVPQNLSASRPQDRQFILSSKKLLLSDSGFYLCAWSVQSGKQPQHFGDGTRLSIL.